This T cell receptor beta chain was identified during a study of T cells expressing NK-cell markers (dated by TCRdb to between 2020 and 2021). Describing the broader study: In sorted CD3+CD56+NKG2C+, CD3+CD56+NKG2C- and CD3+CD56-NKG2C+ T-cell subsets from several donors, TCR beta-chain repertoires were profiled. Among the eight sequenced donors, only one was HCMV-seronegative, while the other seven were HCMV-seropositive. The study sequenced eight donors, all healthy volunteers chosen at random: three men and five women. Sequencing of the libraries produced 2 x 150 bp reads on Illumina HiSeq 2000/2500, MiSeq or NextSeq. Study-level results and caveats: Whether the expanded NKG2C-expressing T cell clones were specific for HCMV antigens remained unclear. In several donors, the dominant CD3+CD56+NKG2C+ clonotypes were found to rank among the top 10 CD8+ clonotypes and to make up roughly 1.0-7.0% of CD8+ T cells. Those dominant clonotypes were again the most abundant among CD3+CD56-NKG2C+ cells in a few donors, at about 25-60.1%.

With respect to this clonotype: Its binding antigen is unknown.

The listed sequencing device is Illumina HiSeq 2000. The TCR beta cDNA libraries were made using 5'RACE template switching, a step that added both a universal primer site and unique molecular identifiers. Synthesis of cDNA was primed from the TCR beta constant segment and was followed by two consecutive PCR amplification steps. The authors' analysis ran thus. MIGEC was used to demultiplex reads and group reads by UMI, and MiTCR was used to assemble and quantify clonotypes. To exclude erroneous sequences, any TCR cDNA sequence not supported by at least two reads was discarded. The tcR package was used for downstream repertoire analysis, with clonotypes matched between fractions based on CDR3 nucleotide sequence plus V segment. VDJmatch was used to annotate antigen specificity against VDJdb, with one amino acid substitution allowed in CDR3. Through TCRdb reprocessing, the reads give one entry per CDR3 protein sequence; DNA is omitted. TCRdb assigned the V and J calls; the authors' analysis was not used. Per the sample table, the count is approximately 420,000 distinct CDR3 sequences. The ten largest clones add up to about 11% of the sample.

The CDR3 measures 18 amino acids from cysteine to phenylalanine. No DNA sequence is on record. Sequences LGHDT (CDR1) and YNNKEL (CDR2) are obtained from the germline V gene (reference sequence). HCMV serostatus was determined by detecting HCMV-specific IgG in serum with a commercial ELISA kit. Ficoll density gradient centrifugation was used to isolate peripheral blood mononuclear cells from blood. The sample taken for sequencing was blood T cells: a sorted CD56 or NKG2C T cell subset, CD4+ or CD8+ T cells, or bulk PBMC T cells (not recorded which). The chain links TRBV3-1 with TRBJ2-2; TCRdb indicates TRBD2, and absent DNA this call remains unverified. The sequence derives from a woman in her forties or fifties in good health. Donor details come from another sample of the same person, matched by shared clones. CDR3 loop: CAGHTGTSGRFDTGELFF.